The T cell receptor beta chain under discussion was sequenced for a study of OX40 agonist ivuxolimab in advanced cancers. Study-level background: Hepatocellular carcinoma, melanoma, renal cell or head and neck cancer was diagnosed in the dose-escalation patients. Study-wide points: Relative to CD4+ cells, CD8+ T cells on average had more expanded clones.

Produced via immunoSEQ multiplex PCR; TCRdb's table is partial and in-frame only. This table holds tens of thousands of clones, roughly 90% found once. Note on this clone: Antigen: not known.

The material sequenced was CD4+ or CD8+ T cells sorted from blood, taken in a trial of the OX40 agonist ivuxolimab. The clonotype was recovered from an adult with an advanced solid tumor such as melanoma, head and neck, liver or kidney cancer.

CDR3 sequence reads: CASSLAGGHPEGPGYTF. The CDR3 nucleotides read TGTGCCAGCAGCTTAGCCGGTGGACACCCCGAAGGGCCTGGCTACACCTTC. The genes are TRBV7-9 and TRBJ1-2; maybe TRBD1 (5 bases). Trimming left V 0 bases short and J 7 bases short, with 21 bases between. The CDR3 length is 17 residues. From germline, CDR1 is SEHNR and CDR2 FQNEAQ (reference sequence).